What follows are 20 T cell receptor beta chains derived from one specimen sequenced in a study of spatial heterogeneity in lung cancer. Time point meaning: blood at routine non-recurrence follow-up after resection. TCRdb fed the 5' RACE reads into MiXCR, producing one record per CDR3 protein. The data show roughly 120,000 distinct CDR3 sequences, approximately 10% seen once. Sequencing used PBMCs, obtained at follow-up. The source of these receptors is a female donor with early-stage non-small cell lung cancer.

This clonotype showed up just a few times. The chain is built from TRBV2 and TRBJ2-1, with TRBD2 identical over 11 bases. J gave up 1 base and V 6 bases, and 5 bases lay outside the gene matches. The germline gives CDR1 SNHLY, CDR2 FYNNEI. The CDR3 is 16 amino acids. The CDR3, as DNA: TGTGCCAGCAGGCGAACTAGCGGGAGTTCCTACAATGAGCAGTTCTTC. Residues: CASRRTSGSSYNEQFF.

This chain connects TRBV10-3 to TRBJ1-5; D uncertain. The V and J ends lost 0 bases and 9 bases respectively, with 12 bases between them. Germline CDR1 reads ENHRY; CDR2 reads SYGVKD. The CDR3 extends over 14 amino acids. CDR3 protein: CAISESGPGGPQHF. The CDR3 DNA reads as TGTGCCATCAGTGAGTCAGGGCCGGGCGGGCCCCAGCATTTT.

V and J are TRBV20-1 and TRBJ2-1; 13 bases are a match to TRBD2. The germline V gene has CDR1 DFQATT and CDR2 SNEGSKA (reference sequence). J lost 15 bases, V lost 6 bases, and 8 bases had no gene match. This CDR3 has 12 amino acids. The CDR3 sequence: CSAPTSGGPGFF. CDR3 DNA: TGCAGTGCGCCGACTAGCGGGGGGCCGGGGTTCTTC.

The table lists this clonotype with a few counts. The rearrangement joins TRBV5-1 to TRBJ1-2; TRBD1 agrees at 10 bases. V was clipped by 4 bases and J by 4 bases; unmatched bases: 4. The CDR3 covers 14 residues. In germline, CDR1 is SGHRS, CDR2 YFSETQ. The CDR3 loop reads CASSGGTGAYGYTF. DNA for the CDR3: TGCGCCAGCAGCGGAGGGACAGGGGCCTATGGCTACACCTTC.

This clonotype was seen repeatedly, ten times or more. The chain employs TRBV12-3 or TRBV12-4 and TRBJ2-3; D unclear. The length of the CDR3 is 15 residues. The V end lost 2 bases, the J end lost 2 bases, and 11 bases lay between the germline ends. CDR3 region: CASSLRTGLTDTQYF. CDR3 DNA: TGTGCCAGCAGTTTACGGACGGGTCTCACAGATACGCAGTATTTT.

The rearrangement links TRBV12-3 or TRBV12-4 to TRBJ1-5; 7 nucleotides agree with TRBD1. The CDR3 loop spans 14 amino acids. V was clipped by 6 bases and J by 1 base; unmatched bases: 3. The CDR3 spells CASSNRGSNQPQHF. The DNA of the CDR3 is TGTGCCAGCAGCAACAGGGGAAGCAATCAGCCCCAGCATTTT.

There are a few counts of this clonotype. The chain uses TRBV7-6 and TRBJ2-1; 9 nucleotides line up with TRBD2. The length of the CDR3 is 17 residues. CDR1 and CDR2 (germline): SGHVS, FNYEAQ. With 1 base clipped from V and 7 bases from J, the junction kept 11 bases outside the gene matches. The CDR3 DNA reads TGTGCCAGCAGCTTAGTGCGTAAGGGTCTAGCGGGAAATGAGCAGTTCTTC. Translation gives CASSLVRKGLAGNEQFF.

This clonotype has only a few counts. The chain combines TRBV20-1 with TRBJ1-2; D may be TRBD1 (5 bases). The CDR3 spans 16 residues. Trimming removed 1 base from V and 2 bases from J, with 17 bases in between. Germline-derived CDR1 and CDR2 are DFQATT and SNEGSKA (reference sequence). In nucleotides, the CDR3 is TGCAGTGCTAGAGGTTCCCCTGGGGCAGGGAACTATGGCTACACCTTC. Encoded protein: CSARGSPGAGNYGYTF.

This clonotype was picked up a small number of times. V is TRBV5-5 and J is TRBJ2-4; 10 bases agree with TRBD1. After removal of 3 bases from V and 6 bases from J, the junction contained 3 bases not matched to a gene. The CDR3 runs 14 residues. Germline V lookup: CDR1 SGHKS, CDR2 YYEKEE (reference sequence). CDR3 sequence (DNA): TGTGCCAGCAGCTCGACAGGGGGCGGAAACATTCAGTACTTC. As protein: CASSSTGGGNIQYF.

This clonotype was counted a few times. The chain has TRBV7-8 and TRBJ2-5, with 13 bases aligning to TRBD2. This CDR3 region has 18 residues. Trimming cost V 5 bases and J 1 base; bases outside gene matches: 10. The germline CDR1 and CDR2 sequences are SGHVS and FQNEAQ. The CDR3 loop is CASSQNPGTSGTQETQYF. The CDR3 DNA sequence: TGTGCCAGCAGCCAGAATCCCGGGACTAGCGGGACCCAAGAGACCCAGTACTTC.

This clonotype came up many times. CDR3 sequence: CASSEPRPNYEQYV. CDR3 DNA sequence: TGTGCCAGCAGTGAACCCAGGCCCAACTACGAGCAGTACGTC. V and J are TRBV6-1 and TRBJ2-7; no clear D gene. CDR3 size: 14 residues. Germline loops: CDR1 MNHNS, CDR2 SASEGT. The V and J ends lost 2 bases and 3 bases respectively, with 11 bases between them.

The chain recombines TRBV7-8 with TRBJ2-5; D is perhaps TRBD1 (5 bases). V lost 5 bases and J lost 2, with 12 bases in between. CDR3 length: 14 amino acids. The germline V gene encodes CDR1 SGHVS and CDR2 FQNEAQ. The CDR3 is CASSTRRVQETQYF. CDR3 bases: TGTGCCAGCAGCACACGCAGGGTGCAAGAGACCCAGTACTTC.

The CDR3 DNA reads TGTGCCAGCAGCCAAAAGTACCAAAACACCGGGGAGCTGTTTTTT. Protein sequence: CASSQKYQNTGELFF. The chain combines TRBV4-2 with TRBJ2-2; no definite D call. The CDR3 has 15 residues. Germline values: CDR1 LGHNA, CDR2 YNFKEQ. Trimming took 2 bases from V and 2 from J, leaving 9 bases between them.

This clonotype has at least ten counts. This chain joins TRBV12-3 or TRBV12-4 and TRBJ2-1; 12 nucleotides line up with TRBD2. The CDR3 has 15 amino acids. The V and J ends lost 5 bases and 7 bases, in that order; junction bases with no gene match: 6. In DNA form, the CDR3 reads TGTGCCAGCAGTCTCACTAGCGGGAGGCGGAATGAGCAGTTCTTC. Residues: CASSLTSGRRNEQFF.

Ten or more counts support this clonotype. This chain connects TRBV6-2 or TRBV6-3 to TRBJ2-1, with TRBD2 matching 15 bases. The CDR3 extends over 18 amino acids. The germline V gene encodes CDR1 MNHEY and CDR2 SVGEGT. With V trimmed by 6 bases and J by 7 bases, 13 bases remained unmatched. The CDR3 nucleotides are TGTGCCAGCAGCCCGATAACCGGGACTAGCGGGAGGTGGAATGAGCAGTTCTTC. Its protein is CASSPITGTSGRWNEQFF.

This clonotype was found many times. The chain couples TRBV10-3 to TRBJ2-5; 8 bases are shared with TRBD1. This CDR3 is built from 16 residues. The germline V gene has CDR1 ENHRY and CDR2 SYGVKD. The V gene end was trimmed by 3 bases and the J gene end by 0 bases; junction bases not matched to a gene: 6. For the CDR3, the DNA is TGTGCCATCAGTGACGGACAGGGAAAGTACCAAGAGACCCAGTACTTC. This encodes CAISDGQGKYQETQYF.

J is TRBJ1-1 and V is TRBV20-1; TRBD1 agrees at 10 bases. The CDR3 is 13 amino acids. The junction had 7 bases not matched to a gene; V was cut back by 5 bases and J by 7 bases. Germline lookup yields CDR1 DFQATT and CDR2 SNEGSKA (reference sequence). This CDR3 is CSAGTGEGSEAFF. The CDR3 DNA follows: TGCAGTGCTGGGACAGGGGAGGGTAGTGAAGCTTTCTTT.

This chain links TRBV5-1 with TRBJ2-7; D uncertain. In germline, CDR1 is SGHRS, CDR2 YFSETQ. This CDR3 contains 13 residues. The V end lost 1 base, the J end lost 2 bases, and 7 bases lay between the germline ends. This chain's CDR3 is CASSLQVPYEQYF. In nucleotides, the CDR3 is TGCGCCAGCAGCTTGCAGGTCCCCTACGAGCAGTACTTC.

This clonotype showed up many times. The chain couples TRBV7-8 to TRBJ2-4; TRBD1 matches 7 bases. Trimming took 1 base from V and 0 from J; bases not matched to a gene: 6. Per the germline V gene, CDR1 is SGHVS and CDR2 is FQNEAQ. The CDR3 totals 17 residues. The CDR3 sequence is CASSLGQGRGAKNIQYF. In DNA, the CDR3 is TGTGCCAGCAGCTTAGGACAGGGTAGGGGAGCCAAAAACATTCAGTACTTC.

This clonotype was seen ten or more times. CDR3 coding DNA: TGCGCCAGCAGTCAACTCCCAGGGATATTCTACGAGCAGTACTTC. It codes for CASSQLPGIFYEQYF. V usage is TRBV23-1 and J usage is TRBJ2-7, with TRBD1 as a possible D gene (5 bases). TRBV23-1 is assigned to the ORF class and has an uncertain function. V was shortened by 2 bases and J by 3 bases, with 14 bases between the two germline ends. CDR3 length: 15 amino acids.